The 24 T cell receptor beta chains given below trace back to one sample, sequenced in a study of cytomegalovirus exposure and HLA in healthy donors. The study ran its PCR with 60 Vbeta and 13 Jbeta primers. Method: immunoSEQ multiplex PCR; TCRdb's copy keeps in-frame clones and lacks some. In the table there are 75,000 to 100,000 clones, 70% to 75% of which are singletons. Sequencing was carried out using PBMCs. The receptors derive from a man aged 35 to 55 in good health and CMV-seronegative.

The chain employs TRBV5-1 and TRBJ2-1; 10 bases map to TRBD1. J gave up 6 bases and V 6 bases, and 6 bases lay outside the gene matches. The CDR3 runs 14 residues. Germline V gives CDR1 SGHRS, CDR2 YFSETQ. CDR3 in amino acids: CASTVGTGANEQFF. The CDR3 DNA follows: TGCGCCAGCACCGTCGGGACAGGGGCCAATGAGCAGTTCTTC.

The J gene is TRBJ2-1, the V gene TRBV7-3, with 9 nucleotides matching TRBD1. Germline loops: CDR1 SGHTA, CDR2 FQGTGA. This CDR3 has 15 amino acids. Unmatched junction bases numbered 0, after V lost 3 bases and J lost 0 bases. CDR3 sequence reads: CASSLTGGSYNEQFF. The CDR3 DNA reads TGTGCCAGCAGCTTGACAGGGGGCTCCTACAATGAGCAGTTCTTC.

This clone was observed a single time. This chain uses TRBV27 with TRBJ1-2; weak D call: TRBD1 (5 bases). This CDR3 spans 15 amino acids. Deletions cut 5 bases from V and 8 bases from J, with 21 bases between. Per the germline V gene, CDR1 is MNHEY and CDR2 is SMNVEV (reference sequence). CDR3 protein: CASSVAGTATGGYTF. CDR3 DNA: TGTGCCAGCAGTGTAGCCGGGACTGCCACGGGGGGCTACACCTTC.

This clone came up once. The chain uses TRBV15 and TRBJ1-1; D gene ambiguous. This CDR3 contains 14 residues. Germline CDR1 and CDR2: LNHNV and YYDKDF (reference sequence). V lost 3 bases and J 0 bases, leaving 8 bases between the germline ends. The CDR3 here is CATSRVPVNTEAFF. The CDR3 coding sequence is TGTGCCACCAGCAGGGTCCCGGTGAACACTGAAGCTTTCTTT.

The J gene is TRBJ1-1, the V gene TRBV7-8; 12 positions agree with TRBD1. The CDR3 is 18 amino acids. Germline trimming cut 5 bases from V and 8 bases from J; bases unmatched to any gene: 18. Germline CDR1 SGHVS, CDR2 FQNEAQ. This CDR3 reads CASSSFPGQGARVTEAFF. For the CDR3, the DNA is TGTGCCAGCAGCAGCTTTCCGGGACAGGGGGCGCGGGTTACGGAAGCTTTCTTT.

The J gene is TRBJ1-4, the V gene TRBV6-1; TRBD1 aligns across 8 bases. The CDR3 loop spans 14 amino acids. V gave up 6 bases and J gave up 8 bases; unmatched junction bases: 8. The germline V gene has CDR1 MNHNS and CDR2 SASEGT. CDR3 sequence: CASRRTGSNEKLFF. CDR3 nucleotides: TGTGCCAGCAGGAGGACAGGGTCGAACGAAAAACTGTTTTTT.

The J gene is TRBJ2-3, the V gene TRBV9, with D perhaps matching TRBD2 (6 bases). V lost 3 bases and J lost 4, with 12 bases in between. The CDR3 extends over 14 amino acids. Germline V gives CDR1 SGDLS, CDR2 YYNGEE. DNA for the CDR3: TGTGCCAGCAGCGCGCGACTAGACCCAGATACGCAGTATTTT. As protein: CASSARLDPDTQYF.

CDR3 protein: CASSAGGYGYTF. The CDR3 DNA reads TGTGCCAGCAGTGCAGGGGGCTATGGCTACACCTTC. This chain connects TRBV27 to TRBJ1-2; TRBD1 matches at 7 bases. The germline V gene encodes CDR1 MNHEY and CDR2 SMNVEV (reference sequence). Trimming took 5 bases from V and 4 from J; bases not matched to a gene: 1. The CDR3 loop spans 12 amino acids.

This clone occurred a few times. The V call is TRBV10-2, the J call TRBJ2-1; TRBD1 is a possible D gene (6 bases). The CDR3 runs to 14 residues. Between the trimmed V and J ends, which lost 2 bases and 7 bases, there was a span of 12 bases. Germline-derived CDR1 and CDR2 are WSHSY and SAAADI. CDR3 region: CASSEGEQGNEQFF. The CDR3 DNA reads TGCGCCAGCAGTGAGGGCGAACAGGGTAATGAGCAGTTCTTC.

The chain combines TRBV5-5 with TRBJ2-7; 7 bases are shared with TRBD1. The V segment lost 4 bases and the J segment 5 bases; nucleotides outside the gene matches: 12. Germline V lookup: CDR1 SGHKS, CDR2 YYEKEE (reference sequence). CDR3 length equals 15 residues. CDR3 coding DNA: TGTGCCAGCAGCCTGGGGGTGACAGGGTGGAACGAGCAGTACTTC. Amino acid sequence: CASSLGVTGWNEQYF.

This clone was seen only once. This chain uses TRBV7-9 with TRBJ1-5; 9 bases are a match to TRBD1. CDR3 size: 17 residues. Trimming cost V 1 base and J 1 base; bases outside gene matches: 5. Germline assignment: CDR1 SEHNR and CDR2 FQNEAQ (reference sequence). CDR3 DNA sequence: TGTGCCAGCAGCTTAGGCGGGACAGGGAGAAGCAATCAGCCCCAGCATTTT. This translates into CASSLGGTGRSNQPQHF.

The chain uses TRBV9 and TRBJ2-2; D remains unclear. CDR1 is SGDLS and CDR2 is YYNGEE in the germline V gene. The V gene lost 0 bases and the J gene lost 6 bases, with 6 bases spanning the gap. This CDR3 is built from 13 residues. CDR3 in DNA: TGTGCCAGCAGCGTAGTAGTATCCGGGGAGCTGTTTTTT. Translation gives CASSVVVSGELFF. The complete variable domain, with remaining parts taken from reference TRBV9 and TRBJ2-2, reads DSGVTQTPKHLITATGQRVTLRCSPRSGDLSVYWYQQSLDQGLQFLIQYYNGEERAKGNILERFSAQQFPDLHSELNLSSLELGDSALYFCASSVVVSGELFFGEGSRLTVL.

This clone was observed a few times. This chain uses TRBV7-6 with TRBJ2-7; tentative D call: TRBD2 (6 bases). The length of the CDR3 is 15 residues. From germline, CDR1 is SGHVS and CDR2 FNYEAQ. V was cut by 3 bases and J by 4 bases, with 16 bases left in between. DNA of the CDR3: TGTGCCAGCAGCTTGGCCGGGACTCCACTTTACGAGCAGTACTTC. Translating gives CASSLAGTPLYEQYF.

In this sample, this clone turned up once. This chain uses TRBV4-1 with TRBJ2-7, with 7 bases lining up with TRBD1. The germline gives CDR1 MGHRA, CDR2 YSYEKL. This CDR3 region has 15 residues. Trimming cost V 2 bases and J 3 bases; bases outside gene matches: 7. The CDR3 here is CASSQIYRGYYEQYF. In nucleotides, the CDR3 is TGCGCCAGCAGCCAAATCTACAGGGGCTACTACGAGCAGTACTTC.

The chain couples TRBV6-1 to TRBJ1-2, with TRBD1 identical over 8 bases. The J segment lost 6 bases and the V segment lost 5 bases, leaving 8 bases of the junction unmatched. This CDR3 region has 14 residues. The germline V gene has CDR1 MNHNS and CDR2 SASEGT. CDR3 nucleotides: TGTGCCAGCAGTTCCCGGACAGGGTGGGATGGCTACACCTTC. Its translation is CASSSRTGWDGYTF.

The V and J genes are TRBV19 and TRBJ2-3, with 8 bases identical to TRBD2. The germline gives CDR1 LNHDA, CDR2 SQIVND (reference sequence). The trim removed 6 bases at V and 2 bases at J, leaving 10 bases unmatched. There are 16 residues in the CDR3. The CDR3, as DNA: TGTGCCAGTAGGTCACCGGGGGGGCCGAACACAGATACGCAGTATTTT. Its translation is CASRSPGGPNTDTQYF.

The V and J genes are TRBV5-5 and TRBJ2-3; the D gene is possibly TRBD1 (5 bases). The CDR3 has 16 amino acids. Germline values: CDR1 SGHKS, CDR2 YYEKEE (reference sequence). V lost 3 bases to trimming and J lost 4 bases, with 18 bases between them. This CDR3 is CASSSHATDVADTQYF. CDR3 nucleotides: TGTGCCAGCAGCTCACACGCGACAGACGTGGCAGATACGCAGTATTTT.

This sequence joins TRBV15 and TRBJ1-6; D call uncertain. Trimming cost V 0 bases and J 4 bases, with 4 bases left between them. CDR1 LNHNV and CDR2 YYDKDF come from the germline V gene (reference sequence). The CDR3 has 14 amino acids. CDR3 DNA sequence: TGTGCCACCAGCAGAGACATTTATAATTCACCCCTCCACTTT. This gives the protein CATSRDIYNSPLHF.

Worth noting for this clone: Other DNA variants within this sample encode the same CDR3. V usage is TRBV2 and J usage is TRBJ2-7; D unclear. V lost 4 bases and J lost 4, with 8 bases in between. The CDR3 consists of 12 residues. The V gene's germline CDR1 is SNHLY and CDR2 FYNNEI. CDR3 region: CASSVIRYEQYF. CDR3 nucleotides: TGTGCCAGCAGTGTCATACGGTACGAGCAGTACTTC. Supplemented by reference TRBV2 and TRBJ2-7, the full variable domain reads EPEVTQTPSHQVTQMGQEVILRCVPISNHLYFYWYRQILGQKVEFLVSFYNNEISEKSEIFDDQFSVERPDGSNFTLKIRSTKLEDSAMYFCASSVIRYEQYFGPGTRLTVT.

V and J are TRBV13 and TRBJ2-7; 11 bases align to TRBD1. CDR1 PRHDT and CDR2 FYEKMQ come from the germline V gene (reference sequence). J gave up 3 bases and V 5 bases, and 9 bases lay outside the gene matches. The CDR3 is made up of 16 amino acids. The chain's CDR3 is CASSIGPGTGGYEQYF. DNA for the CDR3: TGTGCCAGCAGCATTGGCCCCGGGACAGGGGGCTACGAGCAGTACTTC. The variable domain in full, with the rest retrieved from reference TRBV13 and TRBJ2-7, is AAGVIQSPRHLIKEKRETATLKCYPIPRHDTVYWYQQGPGQDPQFLISFYEKMQSDKGSIPDRFSAQQFSDYHSELNMSSLELGDSALYFCASSIGPGTGGYEQYFGPGTRLTVT.

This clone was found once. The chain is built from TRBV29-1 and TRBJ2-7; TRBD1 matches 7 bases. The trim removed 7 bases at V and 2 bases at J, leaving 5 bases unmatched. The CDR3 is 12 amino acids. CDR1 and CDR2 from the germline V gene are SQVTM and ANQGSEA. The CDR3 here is CSGMTGTYEQYF. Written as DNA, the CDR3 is TGCAGCGGCATGACAGGGACCTACGAGCAGTACTTC.

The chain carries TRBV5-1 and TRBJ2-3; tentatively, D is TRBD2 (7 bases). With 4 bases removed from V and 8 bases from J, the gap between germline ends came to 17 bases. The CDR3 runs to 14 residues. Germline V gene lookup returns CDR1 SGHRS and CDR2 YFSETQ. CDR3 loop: CASSPAGASGTQYF. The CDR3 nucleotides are TGCGCCAGCAGCCCTGCGGGGGCCTCAGGTACGCAGTATTTT.

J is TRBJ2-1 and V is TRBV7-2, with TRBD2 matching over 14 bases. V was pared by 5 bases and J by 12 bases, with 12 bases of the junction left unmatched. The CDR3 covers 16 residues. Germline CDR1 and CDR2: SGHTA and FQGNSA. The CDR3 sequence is CASSPVRLAGGQGQFF. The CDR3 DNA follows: TGTGCCAGCAGCCCCGTTCGACTAGCGGGGGGGCAGGGGCAGTTCTTC.

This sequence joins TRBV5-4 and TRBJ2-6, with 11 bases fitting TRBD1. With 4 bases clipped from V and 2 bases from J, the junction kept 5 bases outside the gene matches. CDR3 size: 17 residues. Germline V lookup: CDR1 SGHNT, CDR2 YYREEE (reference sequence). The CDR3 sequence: CASSGDRGLAGANVLTF. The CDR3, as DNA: TGTGCCAGCAGCGGGGACAGGGGGTTAGCTGGGGCCAACGTCCTGACTTTC.